This is a list of T cell receptor beta chains from one sample in a study of T-cell reconstitution after alpha-beta-depleted transplantation in children. MiXCR, run by TCRdb on the PCR reads, gives a single entry per CDR3 protein. Here the sample spans about 600,000 distinct CDR3 sequences, roughly 10% being singletons. The sample was PBMCs from the stem cell graft donor, taken from the stem cell graft. The receptors originated from a human donor who donated a stem cell graft to a child with acute myeloid leukemia. The CDR3 runs from the conserved cysteine through the conserved F or W. A D gene is named only where the DNA matches it firmly. Rows may omit the clone size; those that give it use once, few, many or a size class.

cdr3_length | j_call | v_call | d_call | clone_size | cdr3_aa | cdr3_nt
14 | TRBJ2-7 | TRBV6-1 | TRBD1 | many | CASSPGTGGTIPYF | TGTGCCAGCAGTCCCGGGACAGGGGGCACTATACCGTACTTC
16 | TRBJ2-1 | TRBV15 | TRBD2 | many | CATSGGLAGGGGEQFF | TGTGCCACCAGCGGGGGACTAGCGGGAGGGGGCGGTGAGCAGTTCTTC
14 | TRBJ1-1 | TRBV13 | NA | NA | CASSLKTIHTEAFF | TGTGCCAGCAGCTTGAAAACGATTCACACTGAAGCTTTCTTT
14 | TRBJ2-1 | TRBV29-1 | TRBD2 | many | CSVDRGRADNEQFF | TGCAGCGTTGACCGCGGGAGGGCCGACAATGAGCAGTTCTTC
14 | TRBJ2-7 | TRBV29-1 | NA | few | CSVEFGGSFSEQYF | TGCAGCGTTGAATTCGGGGGCTCGTTTAGCGAGCAGTACTTC
12 | TRBJ2-1 | TRBV29-1 | NA | many | CSLSESYNEQFF | TGCAGCCTCAGCGAGTCCTACAATGAGCAGTTCTTC
15 | TRBJ2-1 | TRBV5-1 | NA | many | CASSLAGVGGNEQFF | TGCGCCAGCAGCTTGGCGGGGGTCGGGGGCAATGAGCAGTTCTTC
13 | TRBJ2-3 | TRBV12-3/TRBV12-4 | NA | few | CASSFYAVDTQYF | TGTGCCAGCAGTTTTTATGCGGTAGATACGCAGTATTTT
12 | TRBJ2-1 | TRBV12-3/TRBV12-4 | NA | few | CASSFVMKAQFF | TGTGCCAGCAGTTTTGTGATGAAGGCGCAGTTCTTC
15 | TRBJ2-5 | TRBV20-1 | NA | many | CSARSFSAAQETQYF | TGCAGTGCTAGATCCTTTTCCGCGGCCCAAGAGACCCAGTACTTC
19 | TRBJ1-2 | TRBV6-2/TRBV6-3 | NA | few | CASSYSSPGEGYINYGYTF | TGTGCCAGCAGTTACTCGAGCCCCGGCGAGGGATACATAAACTATGGCTACACCTTC
17 | TRBJ2-3 | TRBV2 | TRBD2 | NA | CASSQRGTSGRADTQYF | TGTGCCAGCAGCCAAAGGGGGACTAGCGGGAGGGCGGATACGCAGTATTTT
12 | TRBJ2-5 | TRBV2 | NA | NA | CASREVPGTQYF | TGTGCCAGCAGGGAAGTCCCCGGGACCCAGTACTTC
14 | TRBJ2-1 | TRBV6-2/TRBV6-3 | TRBD2 | few | CASRTSGDSNEQFF | TGTGCCAGTAGAACTAGCGGGGATTCCAATGAGCAGTTCTTC
13 | TRBJ2-7 | TRBV6-5 | NA | few | CASSYTGGNEQYF | TGTGCCAGCAGTTACACGGGTGGGAACGAGCAGTACTTC
14 | TRBJ2-1 | TRBV5-1 | NA | few | CASSSTPIQGEQFF | TGCGCCAGCAGCTCCACTCCGATACAAGGGGAGCAGTTCTTC
17 | TRBJ1-4 | TRBV29-1 | TRBD1 | NA | CSVEVGQGAAKGEKLFF | TGCAGCGTTGAGGTGGGACAGGGGGCGGCGAAAGGCGAAAAACTGTTTTTT
14 | TRBJ1-4 | TRBV19 | NA | NA | CASRTRDRREKLFF | TGTGCCAGTAGGACGAGGGACCGGAGGGAAAAACTGTTTTTT
15 | TRBJ2-7 | TRBV5-1 | NA | many | CASSRAKQAEYEQYF | TGCGCCAGCAGCCGCGCCAAGCAGGCCGAATACGAGCAGTACTTC
18 | TRBJ2-3 | TRBV9 | NA | NA | CASSVASRTRASTDTQYF | TGTGCCAGCAGCGTAGCTTCCAGGACACGTGCTAGCACAGATACGCAGTATTTT
14 | TRBJ2-7 | TRBV7-2 | NA | NA | CASSLVGADYEQYF | TGTGCCAGCAGCTTAGTGGGAGCTGACTACGAGCAGTACTTC
13 | TRBJ2-2 | TRBV9 | NA | many | CASGTAWAGELFF | TGTGCCAGCGGCACGGCCTGGGCCGGGGAGCTGTTTTTT
15 | TRBJ2-7 | TRBV7-9 | TRBD2 | NA | CASAGLAGGSYEQYF | TGTGCCAGCGCGGGACTAGCGGGCGGCTCCTACGAGCAGTACTTC
14 | TRBJ1-2 | TRBV12-3/TRBV12-4 | NA | few | CASSLRRLGYGYTF | TGTGCCAGCAGTTTACGCAGATTGGGCTATGGCTACACCTTC
14 | TRBJ2-1 | TRBV10-3 | TRBD2 | many | CAIRTSGGNNEQFF | TGTGCCATCAGGACTAGCGGGGGTAACAATGAGCAGTTCTTC
18 | TRBJ2-1 | TRBV7-3 | TRBD2 | NA | CASSLPGSGRPSYNEQFF | TGTGCCAGCAGCTTACCGGGTAGCGGGAGGCCCTCCTACAATGAGCAGTTCTTC
18 | TRBJ2-2 | TRBV5-1 | TRBD2 | NA | CASSLLAGGPTNTGELFF | TGCGCCAGCAGCCTACTAGCGGGAGGGCCCACGAACACCGGGGAGCTGTTTTTT
16 | TRBJ1-2 | TRBV20-1 | TRBD1 | few | CSASRQGIQLNYGYTF | TGCAGTGCTAGTAGACAGGGTATCCAACTTAACTATGGCTACACCTTC
10 | TRBJ2-7 | TRBV28 | NA | few | CASKRGEQYF | TGTGCCAGCAAAAGGGGCGAGCAGTACTTC
19 | TRBJ1-5 | TRBV6-4 | TRBD1 | NA | CASSDSPGQGFVFHQPQHF | TGTGCCAGCAGTGACTCACCGGGACAGGGCTTTGTTTTCCATCAGCCCCAGCATTTT
15 | TRBJ1-1 | TRBV27 | TRBD1 | NA | CASSLWGQKNTEAFF | TGTGCCAGCAGTTTATGGGGACAGAAGAACACTGAAGCTTTCTTT
16 | TRBJ2-2 | TRBV20-1 | TRBD1 | NA | CSARPLGQGNTGELFF | TGCAGTGCTAGACCCCTCGGACAGGGGAACACCGGGGAGCTGTTTTTT
9 | TRBJ2-3 | TRBV29-1 | NA | few | CSVADTQYF | TGCAGCGTTGCAGATACGCAGTATTTT
13 | TRBJ2-1 | TRBV15 | NA | NA | CATSFLAYNEQFF | TGTGCCACCAGCTTTCTAGCGTACAATGAGCAGTTCTTC
14 | TRBJ2-7 | TRBV5-1 | NA | NA | CASSLDLSTYEQYF | TGCGCCAGCAGCTTAGACTTATCTACCTACGAGCAGTACTTC
16 | TRBJ2-1 | TRBV12-3/TRBV12-4 | TRBD2 | NA | CASSRPSGASYNEQFF | TGTGCCAGCAGTCGACCTAGCGGAGCCTCCTACAATGAGCAGTTCTTC
14 | TRBJ2-1 | TRBV7-9 | NA | many | CASQERATYNEQFF | TGTGCCAGCCAGGAAAGGGCCACCTACAATGAGCAGTTCTTC